These 11 T cell receptor beta chains came from one sample sequenced in a study of T cells in Graves' hyperthyroidism and ophthalmopathy (dated by TCRdb to the late 2010s). Libraries were prepared through multiplex PCR. Data came from an Illumina HiSeq 2000. The TCR beta CDR3 regions were amplified from the RNA transcripts. A first-round RT-PCR of the TCR CDR3 used the HTBI primer set with the Qiagen OneStep RT-PCR kit. The public reads were quality trimmed at Q25 with fastp and then assembled into clones with MiXCR by TCRdb, keeping productive beta chains. A single entry per CDR3 protein holds the most common genes and DNA from its merged rows. Recorded for this sample are about 610,000 distinct CDR3 sequences; around 15% of them occurred a single time. The ten largest clonotypes hold 4% to 5.5% of the sample. The source material was blood. The receptors were gathered from a woman in her thirties or forties with Graves' ophthalmopathy.

This clonotype turned up a few times. The chain joins TRBV29-1 to TRBJ2-2; D is perhaps TRBD2 (5 bases). The CDR3 has 13 amino acids. From germline, CDR1 is SQVTM and CDR2 ANQGSEA. V was cut by 4 bases and J by 2 bases, with 8 bases left in between. CDR3 nucleotide sequence: TGCAGCGTTGGGGCGGGTAACACCGGGGAGCTGTTTTTT. It translates to CSVGAGNTGELFF.

This clonotype turned up a few times. This chain links TRBV28 with TRBJ2-2; 14 positions agree with TRBD2. V shed 7 bases, J shed 7 bases, and the junction held 11 bases outside the gene matches. The V gene's germline CDR1 is MDHEN and CDR2 SYDVKM. The CDR3 is 17 amino acids. The CDR3 here is CASTFRIGLAGGGELFF. The CDR3 DNA reads TGTGCCAGCACCTTTAGAATCGGACTAGCGGGAGGCGGGGAGCTGTTTTTT.

This clonotype was observed many times. The V call is TRBV7-8, the J call TRBJ2-4, with TRBD2 matching over 12 bases. The CDR3 spans 17 residues. The germline CDR1 and CDR2 sequences are SGHVS and FQNEAQ. With V trimmed by 5 bases and J by 1 base, 6 bases remained unmatched. The chain's CDR3 is CASSVGLAGKAKNIQYF. CDR3 in DNA: TGTGCCAGCAGCGTTGGACTAGCGGGAAAGGCCAAAAACATTCAGTACTTC. Filled out from reference TRBV7-8 and TRBJ2-4, the complete variable domain reads GAGVSQSPRYKVAKRGQDVALRCDPISGHVSLFWYQQALGQGPEFLTYFQNEAQLDKSGLPSDRFFAERPEGSVSTLKIQRTQQEDSAVYLCASSVGLAGKAKNIQYFGAGTRLSVL.

This clonotype was seen many times. This sequence joins TRBV29-1 and TRBJ1-2, with D tentatively TRBD1 (5 bases). Germline-derived CDR1 and CDR2 are SQVTM and ANQGSEA. V dropped 0 bases and J dropped 3 bases, with 11 bases sitting between them. This CDR3 has 14 amino acids. This chain's CDR3 is CSVEDLGTYYGYTF. For the CDR3, the DNA is TGCAGCGTTGAAGATTTGGGGACCTACTATGGCTACACCTTC.

The J gene is TRBJ1-3, the V gene TRBV6-5, with D possibly TRBD1 on 5 matching bases. Trimming stripped 2 bases from V and 1 base from J, with 9 bases between. Per germline, CDR1 MNHEY and CDR2 SVGAGI. The CDR3 extends over 15 amino acids. The CDR3 DNA sequence: TGTGCCAGCAGTTACGCAGGGCGTTCTGGAAACACCATATATTTT. Its translation: CASSYAGRSGNTIYF.

This clonotype came up many times. The chain links TRBV7-9 to TRBJ1-1, with 8 bases matching TRBD1. CDR1 and CDR2 (germline): SEHNR, FQNEAQ (reference sequence). The CDR3 is made up of 15 amino acids. V gave up 5 bases and J gave up 4 bases; unmatched junction bases: 9. CDR3: CASSPRTGLGTEAFF. CDR3 coding DNA: TGTGCCAGCAGCCCAAGGACAGGGTTGGGCACTGAAGCTTTCTTT. Full variable domain (rest looked up from reference TRBV7-9 and TRBJ1-1): DTGVSQNPRHKITKRGQNVTFRCDPISEHNRLYWYRQTLGQGPEFLTYFQNEAQLEKSRLLSDRFSAERPKGSFSTLEIQRTEQGDSAMYLCASSPRTGLGTEAFFGQGTRLTVV.

This clonotype showed up many times. The genes are TRBV6-2 or TRBV6-3 and TRBJ1-1; no clear D gene. This CDR3 spans 13 amino acids. CDR1 and CDR2 from the germline V gene are MNHEY and SVGEGT. V gave up 7 bases and J gave up 1 base, with 10 bases separating them. CDR3 bases: TGTGCCAGCACGGAGGGATGGAACACTGAAGCTTTCTTT. Its translation is CASTEGWNTEAFF.

This clonotype was seen ten or more times. The CDR3: CASSFAGNGYTF. The DNA for the CDR3 is TGTGCCAGCAGTTTTGCCGGGAATGGCTACACCTTC. The chain is built from TRBV12-3 or TRBV12-4 and TRBJ1-2; no clear D. This CDR3 region has 12 residues. V was cut by 3 bases and J by 6 bases, with 8 bases left in between.

The V and J genes are TRBV19 and TRBJ2-7; 8 bases map to TRBD2. The CDR3 totals 13 residues. Trimming took 3 bases from V and 6 from J; bases not matched to a gene: 4. Germline V gene lookup returns CDR1 LNHDA and CDR2 SQIVND (reference sequence). The DNA for the CDR3 is TGTGCCAGTAGTATCGGGGGGGCTATCGAGCAGTACTTC. This sequence encodes CASSIGGAIEQYF.

This clonotype was observed a few times. This chain connects TRBV4-3 to TRBJ1-1, with a possible D match to TRBD1 (5 bases). The CDR3 is 14 amino acids. Germline CDR1 and CDR2: LGHNA and YSLEER. Trimming removed 0 bases from V and 7 bases from J, with 12 bases in between. CDR3 region: CASSQESGLFEAFF. The CDR3 bases are TGCGCCAGCAGCCAAGAGTCGGGGCTTTTTGAAGCTTTCTTT.

V usage is TRBV20-1 and J usage is TRBJ2-2, with 11 nucleotides matching TRBD2. Germline values: CDR1 DFQATT, CDR2 SNEGSKA (reference sequence). V dropped 0 bases and J dropped 7; count of bases not matched to a gene: 22. CDR3 length: 21 amino acids. In nucleotides, the CDR3 is TGCAGTGCTAGAGATCTCGGGACCACCAGGACTAGCGGGTCCGTTGTCGGGGAGCTGTTTTTT. It encodes CSARDLGTTRTSGSVVGELFF.